This T cell receptor beta chain was captured in a study of response to subunit inactivated influenza vaccine. Between the trimmed V and J ends, which lost 0 bases and 12 bases, there was a span of 13 bases. Germline V gene data show CDR1 as LNHNV and CDR2 as YYDKDF (reference sequence). CDR3 size: 13 residues. TCRdb fed the RT-PCR reads into MiXCR, producing one record per CDR3 protein. The repertoire holds under 200,000 distinct CDR3 sequences, with more than 10% as singletons. This sample also belongs to another study, concerning T cells expressing NK-cell markers. That investigation notes: Libraries used 5'RACE template switching adding universal primer site and UMIs. Sorting of alpha-beta TCR T cells alone was achieved in several experiments with an anti-gamma-delta TCR antibody. The share of CD8+ T cells held by dominant NKG2C+ clonotypes was about 1.0-8% in several donors.

The source is a man in his fifties or sixties who received an inactivated influenza vaccine. This chain uses TRBV15 with TRBJ2-3; TRBD2 is a possible D gene (6 bases). Sequenced material: CD8+ T cells sorted from PBMCs, taken 11 to 12 days after vaccination. Here the CDR3 DNA reads TGTGCCACCAGCAGAGATCTTCCGGGGGATCAGTATTTT. This translates into CATSRDLPGDQYF.